This paragraph covers one TCR beta chain sequence. As yet, its antigen is unknown. This sample is part of a study of beta chain features in type 1 diabetes. Across the study: There was similarity between patients and healthy donors in age, gender and cell yields. Whole-study findings and limits: Type 1 diabetes patients had VDJ junctions that carried fewer insertions and more deletions. Shorter TCRB CDR3s, moderately but significantly so, marked every one of the four CD4+ subsets in Type 1 diabetes patients.

Deletions cut 3 bases from V and 7 bases from J, with 13 bases between. Germline V lookup: CDR1 LNHDA, CDR2 SQIVND (reference sequence). The CDR3 is 14 residues long. The investigators reverse transcribed all of the isolated RNA, so they sequenced expressed TCRB transcripts. Samples of naive, central memory and regulatory T cells yielded a mean of approximately 3.7 million reads. TCRdb's copy holds only in-frame clones and misses some; the assay was immunoSEQ multiplex PCR. The sample includes 600,000 to 750,000 clones, 9.5% to 15% seen only once; the top ten take around 0.12%. The TCR comes from a young man with type 1 diabetes. The chain recombines TRBV19 with TRBJ2-1, with TRBD1 as a possible D gene (6 bases). Sequenced sample: naive CD4+ T cells from blood. CDR3 residues: CASSISAGTNEQFF. In DNA form, the CDR3 reads TGTGCCAGTAGTATTTCGGCAGGGACAAATGAGCAGTTCTTC.